A single T cell receptor (beta chain) is shown here with its context. CDR3 size: 18 residues. The junction had 18 bases not matched to a gene; V was cut back by 6 bases and J by 5 bases. Per germline, CDR1 SGHRS and CDR2 YFSETQ. As handled by the study authors: Nucleated cell counts were estimated from reference gene primer amplification. The method was immunoSEQ multiplex PCR; TCRdb's version includes in-frame clones alone and lacks a portion of them. The V and J calls and clone size come from that table; D and trimming were worked out from the DNA. The profile shows about 200,000 clones, roughly 94% of them singletons. The data derive from a study of blood T cell repertoires in COVID-19.

The sample taken for sequencing was peripheral blood. This clonotype was sampled from a man younger than 45 with COVID-19, enrolled during active disease. The chain uses TRBV5-1 and TRBJ2-2; 8 bases agree with TRBD1. The CDR3: CASNSLGQGAQLTGELFF. The CDR3 coding sequence is TGCGCCAGCAATAGTTTGGGTCAGGGGGCGCAGTTGACCGGGGAGCTGTTTTTT. Full variable domain (missing parts from reference TRBV5-1 and TRBJ2-2): KAGVTQTPRYLIKTRGQQVTLSCSPISGHRSVSWYQQTPGQGLQFLFEYFSETQRNKGNFPGRFSGRQFSNSRSEMNVSTLELGDSALYLCASNSLGQGAQLTGELFFGEGSRLTVL.